Below are 14 T cell receptor beta chains sequenced from a single sample in a study of blood T cell repertoires in COVID-19. Sequenced by immunoSEQ multiplex PCR; TCRdb stores in-frame clones only, minus some. Of some 320,000 clones listed, 85% to 95% are singletons. The sequencing sample was made of PBMCs or T cells enriched from blood (not recorded which). The receptors shown here come from a woman aged 30 to 39 who had been exposed to COVID-19.

V gene TRBV27 combines with J gene TRBJ2-2; D ambiguous. Germline V CDR1 and CDR2: MNHEY, SMNVEV (reference sequence). With 5 bases removed from V and 3 bases from J, the gap between germline ends came to 7 bases. The CDR3 extends over 13 amino acids. The CDR3 DNA sequence: TGTGCCAGCAGTCCTTGGCACACCGGGGAGCTGTTTTTT. This encodes CASSPWHTGELFF.

The chain couples TRBV29-1 to TRBJ1-2; D is unclear. The V end was cut by 3 bases, the J end by 0 bases, with 8 bases between. The CDR3 contains 13 residues. Germline lookup yields CDR1 SQVTM and CDR2 ANQGSEA. As DNA, the CDR3 is TGCAGCGTTGATCGGGATTCTAACTATGGCTACACCTTC. This sequence encodes CSVDRDSNYGYTF.

The chain couples TRBV11-2 to TRBJ1-4; 7 nucleotides match TRBD1. CDR3 length equals 16 residues. Germline V lookup: CDR1 SGHAT, CDR2 FQNNGV. Losses at the gene ends were 6 bases for V and 7 bases for J; bases not matched to a gene: 14. The CDR3 DNA reads as TGTGCCAGCAGTAAACCTACAGGGGCTAGGAGTGAAAAACTGTTTTTT. Protein sequence: CASSKPTGARSEKLFF.

This chain links TRBV7-2 with TRBJ1-1; no firm D call. Germline V gives CDR1 SGHTA, CDR2 FQGNSA. The CDR3 length is 14 residues. V was pared by 1 base and J by 7 bases, with 13 bases between. CDR3 protein: CASSLVSRVNEAFF. CDR3 in DNA: TGTGCCAGCAGCTTAGTAAGTCGGGTCAATGAAGCTTTCTTT.

The chain has TRBV2 and TRBJ2-3; the D is unclear. Germline CDR1 and CDR2: SNHLY and FYNNEI. This CDR3 comprises 15 residues. Trimming cost V 5 bases and J 2 bases, with 14 bases left between them. CDR3 nucleotide sequence: TGTGCCAGCAGTTCGGAGACCTCTGACACAGATACGCAGTATTTT. Translated, it gives CASSSETSDTDTQYF.

The chain uses TRBV12-5 and TRBJ2-2; 8 bases agree with TRBD2. This CDR3 spans 13 amino acids. J was trimmed by 6 bases and V by 5 bases; bases with no gene match: 2. Germline V lookup: CDR1 LGHNT, CDR2 FRNRAP. The CDR3: CASGPGGPGELFF. Here the CDR3 DNA reads TGTGCTAGTGGTCCGGGGGGGCCCGGGGAGCTGTTTTTT.

The CDR3 DNA sequence: TGTGCCAGCAGCGACAGGGTCGAAGAGACCCAGTACTTC. Residues: CASSDRVEETQYF. This rearrangement joins TRBV5-4 to TRBJ2-5; 7 positions match TRBD1. Looked up from germline, CDR1 is SGHNT and CDR2 is YYREEE (reference sequence). This CDR3 spans 13 amino acids. V gave up 4 bases and J gave up 3 bases; unmatched junction bases: 3.

The chain recombines TRBV7-8 with TRBJ1-6, with TRBD1 matching over 7 bases. The CDR3 totals 18 residues. The ends lost 0 bases at V and 1 base at J; junction bases unmatched: 6. Germline CDR1 and CDR2: SGHVS and FQNEAQ. CDR3 nucleotides: TGTGCCAGCAGCTTAGCGTACACAGGGGATTCCTATAATTCACCCCTCCACTTT. It codes for CASSLAYTGDSYNSPLHF.

CDR3: CASSLGTGLDEKLFF. CDR3 sequence (DNA): TGCGCCAGCAGCTTGGGAACGGGGTTAGATGAAAAACTGTTTTTT. The V gene is TRBV5-1, the J gene TRBJ1-4; D is ambiguous. The CDR3 has 15 residues. Trimming stripped 0 bases from V and 6 bases from J, with 12 bases between. Germline lookup yields CDR1 SGHRS and CDR2 YFSETQ.

This sequence joins TRBV19 and TRBJ1-4; the D is unclear. Between the trimmed V and J ends, which lost 3 bases and 12 bases, there was a span of 17 bases. Germline V lookup: CDR1 LNHDA, CDR2 SQIVND (reference sequence). The CDR3 loop spans 14 amino acids. The CDR3 DNA sequence: TGTGCCAGTAGTATCTCGGGATTTTGGGATGAACTGTTTTTT. Translating gives CASSISGFWDELFF.

The V gene is TRBV15, the J gene TRBJ1-1, with 12 bases identical to TRBD1. Germline V CDR1 and CDR2: LNHNV, YYDKDF (reference sequence). This CDR3 has 15 amino acids. Trimming cost V 5 bases and J 4 bases; bases outside gene matches: 5. The CDR3 nucleotides read TGTGCCACCAGCGGGACAGGGGGCATAGGCACTGAAGCTTTCTTT. Protein: CATSGTGGIGTEAFF.

The chain links TRBV6-6 to TRBJ1-2; D gene ambiguous. Germline CDR1 is MNHNY and CDR2 is SVGAGI (reference sequence). CDR3 size: 14 residues. V lost 6 bases, J lost 6 bases, and 17 bases lay in between. The CDR3 region has the DNA TGTGCCAGCAGGACGCTCGGGGTATATGATGGCTACACCTTC. Its translation: CASRTLGVYDGYTF.

The chain is built from TRBV7-9 and TRBJ2-1; TRBD2 agrees at 12 bases. V lost 9 bases, J lost 7 bases, and 10 bases stayed unmatched. CDR1 and CDR2 (germline): SEHNR, FQNEAQ (reference sequence). This CDR3 has 15 amino acids. For the CDR3, the DNA is TGTGCCAGTAACTCTGGACTAGCGGGGATGAATGAGCAGTTCTTC. Translated, it gives CASNSGLAGMNEQFF. Using reference TRBV7-9 and TRBJ2-1 for the parts outside the CDR3, the full variable domain is DTGVSQNPRHKITKRGQNVTFRCDPISEHNRLYWYRQTLGQGPEFLTYFQNEAQLEKSRLLSDRFSAERPKGSFSTLEIQRTEQGDSAMYLCASNSGLAGMNEQFFGPGTRLTVL.

J is TRBJ1-2 and V is TRBV7-6; D is unresolved. The CDR3 is 14 amino acids. V lost 1 base to trimming and J lost 8 bases, with 14 bases between them. In germline, CDR1 is SGHVS, CDR2 FNYEAQ. CDR3 DNA: TGTGCCAGCAGCTTAGTACCGGGGAATGCAGGCTACACCTTC. Residues: CASSLVPGNAGYTF.